What follows is one T cell receptor beta chain and its context. Its antigen is still unknown. From germline, CDR1 is SGHAT and CDR2 FQNNGV. Trimming took off 5 bases at V and 7 bases at J, with 15 bases between the two ends. This CDR3 spans 13 amino acids. The data were obtained in a study of beta chain features in type 1 diabetes. Whole-study results and caveats: Patients showed naive, central memory and Treg TCRB repertoires that appeared more similar than those of healthy donors. In every one of the four CD4+ subsets, TCRB CDR3s were moderately but significantly shorter in Type 1 diabetes patients.

All of the isolated RNA was reverse transcribed, so expressed TCRB transcripts were sequenced. Reads from naive, central memory and regulatory T cell samples averaged about 3.8 million. Assay used: immunoSEQ multiplex PCR; TCRdb lists only in-frame clones, some missing. The sample has 310,000 or so clones; roughly 15% are singletons. This chain links TRBV11-2 with TRBJ2-7; a weak D match, TRBD2 (5 bases). This TCR was sampled from a man younger than 30 with type 1 diabetes. Source material: naive CD4+ T cells from blood. DNA for the CDR3: TGTGCCAGCAGCCCCACCCGAACGGGGGAGCAGTACTTC. Translated: CASSPTRTGEQYF. Looking up the rest from reference TRBV11-2 and TRBJ2-7 gives the full variable domain: EAGVAQSPRYKIIEKRQSVAFWCNPISGHATLYWYQQILGQGPKLLIQFQNNGVVDDSQLPKDRFSAERLKGVDSTLKIQPAKLEDSAVYLCASSPTRTGEQYFGPGTRLTVT.